Following are 3 T cell receptor beta chains from one sample sequenced in a study of graft-versus-host responses after intestinal transplantation. TCRdb's copy holds only in-frame clones and misses some; the assay was immunoSEQ multiplex PCR. The profile covers 15,000 to 20,000 clones, with about a third appearing a single time and 2% to 2.5% taken by the ten largest. The sequencing used alloreactive CD4+ T cells from a mixed lymphocyte reaction culture, collected before transplantation. Subset here: CFSE-low proliferating T cells sorted from roughly six-day pre-transplant mixed lymphocyte reaction (GvH or HvG direction). Every receptor here comes from a human patient who was an organ donor for intestinal transplantation.

The chain joins TRBV9 to TRBJ2-1; 7 bases align to TRBD2. Germline trimming cut 0 bases from V and 7 bases from J; bases unmatched to any gene: 22. The CDR3 spans 20 residues. Germline CDR1 is SGDLS and CDR2 is YYNGEE. CDR3 sequence (DNA): TGTGCCAGCAGCGTAGCCCCGGCCGGAGTCGGCGGGAGACTGAGTAATGAGCAGTTCTTC. Residues: CASSVAPAGVGGRLSNEQFF.

The rearrangement joins TRBV11-2 to TRBJ2-3; D not resolved. CDR3 size: 15 residues. V lost 5 bases and J 2 bases, leaving 14 bases between the germline ends. Germline assignment: CDR1 SGHAT and CDR2 FQNNGV. CDR3 in DNA: TGTGCCAGCAGCCCGAAAAGGAGTGACACAGATACGCAGTATTTT. It translates to CASSPKRSDTDTQYF.

The chain carries TRBV9 and TRBJ2-1, with TRBD2 matching over 9 bases. With 0 bases clipped from V and 6 bases from J, the junction kept 10 bases outside the gene matches. This CDR3 has 17 amino acids. In germline, CDR1 is SGDLS, CDR2 YYNGEE. The CDR3 nucleotides are TGTGCCAGCAGCGTAGTCGTTCTAGCGGGAAGCCTCAATGAGCAGTTCTTC. This codes for CASSVVVLAGSLNEQFF.